Presented here are 30 T cell receptor beta chains from one specimen sequenced in a study of cytomegalovirus exposure and HLA in healthy donors. Here immunoSEQ multiplex PCR was the method, and the copy in TCRdb shows in-frame clones only, minus some. There are 95,000 to 120,000 clones in the sample; 90% to 96% occur only once, and 0.67% lies in the top ten. What was sequenced was PBMCs. These receptors all come from a young woman in good health and CMV-seronegative.

CDR3 region: CASSADYGYTF. DNA of the CDR3: TGCGCCAGCAGTGCAGACTATGGCTACACCTTC. This rearrangement joins TRBV5-1 to TRBJ1-2; the D is unclear. The germline gives CDR1 SGHRS, CDR2 YFSETQ. The CDR3 loop spans 11 amino acids. Trimming cost V 5 bases and J 3 bases, with 5 bases left between them.

This sequence joins TRBV19 and TRBJ1-1; TRBD1 aligns across 9 bases. J gave up 1 base and V 4 bases, and 16 bases lay outside the gene matches. Germline CDR1 is LNHDA and CDR2 is SQIVND (reference sequence). This CDR3 comprises 19 residues. The CDR3 region has the DNA TGTGCCAGTAGTACGAGACGACAGGGGGAATGGATTGGGAACACTGAAGCTTTCTTT. It encodes CASSTRRQGEWIGNTEAFF.

CDR3 in amino acids: CASSHGQGGYEQYF. CDR3 nucleotide sequence: TGTGCCAGCAGCCACGGACAGGGTGGATACGAGCAGTACTTC. The V gene is TRBV4-2, the J gene TRBJ2-7; 8 bases agree with TRBD1. V lost 3 bases, J lost 4 bases, and 5 bases stayed unmatched. Per germline, CDR1 LGHNA and CDR2 YNFKEQ. This CDR3 comprises 14 residues.

Only one count was recorded for this clone. The rearrangement links TRBV5-5 to TRBJ1-6, with 9 positions matching TRBD1. V was clipped by 4 bases and J by 9 bases; unmatched bases: 5. This CDR3 is 14 amino acids long. Germline CDR1 reads SGHKS; CDR2 reads YYEKEE (reference sequence). The CDR3 nucleotides read TGTGCCAGCAGCCAAAGGGACAGGGTTTCACCCCTCCACTTT. Protein product: CASSQRDRVSPLHF.

The gene calls are TRBV4-3 and TRBJ1-1, with a possible D match to TRBD1 (6 bases). Trimming left V 0 bases short and J 0 bases short, with 20 bases between. Germline V gene data show CDR1 as LGHNA and CDR2 as YSLEER. The CDR3 is 19 residues long. CDR3 in DNA: TGCGCCAGCAGCCAAGATCCCCCGGGACACAATTTCATGAACACTGAAGCTTTCTTT. This gives the protein CASSQDPPGHNFMNTEAFF.

The rearrangement links TRBV13 to TRBJ2-7; D not resolved. In germline, CDR1 is PRHDT, CDR2 FYEKMQ (reference sequence). This CDR3 contains 13 residues. V lost 5 bases, J lost 2 bases, and 10 bases lay in between. CDR3 nucleotide sequence: TGTGCCAGCAGCCTTCTACCTACCTACGAGCAGTACTTC. Residues: CASSLLPTYEQYF.

CDR3 in DNA: TGTGCCAGCAGCGGGGGGACAGCTAATCAGCCCCAGCATTTT. Its translation: CASSGGTANQPQHF. The chain couples TRBV7-9 to TRBJ1-5; TRBD1 agrees at 7 bases. Germline assignment: CDR1 SEHNR and CDR2 FQNEAQ (reference sequence). Trimming cost V 5 bases and J 4 bases; bases outside gene matches: 5. This CDR3 region has 14 residues.

V usage is TRBV10-1 and J usage is TRBJ1-2; TRBD1 might be the D (6 bases). Germline loops: CDR1 WNHNN, CDR2 SYGVQD (reference sequence). V was trimmed by 1 base and J by 1 base, leaving 13 bases between them. The length of the CDR3 is 16 residues. The CDR3 protein is CASSEFNTGNNYGYTF. In DNA, the CDR3 is TGCGCCAGCAGTGAGTTTAACACAGGGAATAACTATGGCTACACCTTC.

V gene TRBV18 combines with J gene TRBJ2-1; 10 nucleotides align to TRBD1. V lost 2 bases and J lost 8; bases outside the gene matches: 0. Germline loops: CDR1 KGHSH, CDR2 LQKENI. The CDR3 loop spans 13 amino acids. The CDR3, as DNA: TGTGCCAGCTCACCAGGACAGGGGGATGAGCAGTTCTTC. Protein sequence: CASSPGQGDEQFF.

This chain uses TRBV27 with TRBJ2-7, with a tentative D call TRBD1 (6 bases). This CDR3 contains 13 residues. Trimming cost V 4 bases and J 0 bases, with 7 bases left between them. Germline V gene data show CDR1 as MNHEY and CDR2 as SMNVEV (reference sequence). CDR3 amino acids: CASSSQGSYEQYF. The DNA of the CDR3 is TGTGCCAGCAGTTCACAGGGCTCCTACGAGCAGTACTTC.

The V gene is TRBV18, the J gene TRBJ1-1; D is perhaps TRBD1 (6 bases). V was cut by 0 bases and J by 10 bases, with 15 bases left in between. This CDR3 is 14 amino acids long. Germline V CDR1 and CDR2: KGHSH, LQKENI. The CDR3 region has the DNA TGTGCCAGCTCACCACCCAAATCAGGGGCCGGAGCTTTCTTT. Translation gives CASSPPKSGAGAFF.

V usage is TRBV2 and J usage is TRBJ2-3; D call uncertain. The CDR3 is 17 residues long. Germline V CDR1 and CDR2: SNHLY, FYNNEI. Trimming stripped 3 bases from V and 7 bases from J, with 23 bases between. This CDR3 reads CASSDAHGAALSNTQYF. In nucleotides, the CDR3 is TGTGCCAGCAGTGACGCCCATGGCGCGGCCCTCTCGAATACGCAGTATTTT.

The gene calls are TRBV19 and TRBJ2-3; D may be TRBD1 (5 bases). In germline, CDR1 is LNHDA, CDR2 SQIVND (reference sequence). The V gene lost 3 bases and the J gene lost 6 bases, with 10 bases spanning the gap. The CDR3 contains 13 residues. The CDR3 DNA is TGTGCCAGTAGTATCCAGGGTTACGATACGCAGTATTTT. This encodes CASSIQGYDTQYF.

The chain couples TRBV11-2 to TRBJ2-1; D is ambiguous. The CDR3 loop spans 12 amino acids. Germline CDR1 is SGHAT and CDR2 is FQNNGV. V shed 3 bases and J shed 7 bases, with 7 bases lying between them. The CDR3 reads CASSFVRNEQFF. The CDR3 nucleotides are TGTGCCAGCAGCTTCGTCCGGAATGAGCAGTTCTTC.

This sequence joins TRBV29-1 and TRBJ1-2; 8 positions agree with TRBD1. CDR1 and CDR2 (germline): SQVTM, ANQGSEA. CDR3 length: 12 amino acids. V lost 7 bases to trimming and J lost 3 bases; unmatched junction nucleotides: 4. For the CDR3, the DNA is TGCAGCGGTGACAGGGGCGACTATGGCTACACCTTC. Translation gives CSGDRGDYGYTF.

The chain joins TRBV11-2 to TRBJ1-2; 8 nucleotides align to TRBD1. CDR1 and CDR2 (germline): SGHAT, FQNNGV. This CDR3 comprises 12 residues. Trimming removed 8 bases from V and 8 bases from J; junction bases left unmatched: 7. CDR3: CASGGQGRGYTF. The DNA for the CDR3 is TGTGCCAGCGGAGGACAGGGAAGAGGCTACACCTTC.

The V call is TRBV28, the J call TRBJ2-5; 10 nucleotides agree with TRBD2. V was clipped by 5 bases and J by 4 bases; unmatched bases: 4. This CDR3 has 14 residues. Germline loops: CDR1 MDHEN, CDR2 SYDVKM. The CDR3 spells CASSQRGGPETQYF. Here the CDR3 DNA reads TGTGCCAGCAGTCAGCGGGGGGGCCCAGAGACCCAGTACTTC.

The CDR3 DNA reads as TGTGCCAGCAGCTTGTTAACTAGCGGGGGAACAGATACGCAGTATTTT. This encodes CASSLLTSGGTDTQYF. V gene TRBV7-2 combines with J gene TRBJ2-3; 11 bases are a match to TRBD2. Germline V gives CDR1 SGHTA, CDR2 FQGNSA. There are 16 residues in the CDR3. Trimming at V came to 3 bases and at J to 3 bases, leaving 5 bases not matched to a gene.

The chain uses TRBV4-2 and TRBJ2-1, with 7 bases that match TRBD2. The germline CDR1 and CDR2 sequences are LGHNA and YNFKEQ. This CDR3 region has 17 residues. V lost 0 bases and J lost 0; bases outside the gene matches: 5. CDR3 region: CASSQDQSGASYNEQFF. The CDR3 DNA reads TGTGCCAGCAGCCAAGATCAAAGCGGGGCCTCCTACAATGAGCAGTTCTTC.

The chain employs TRBV5-1 and TRBJ1-4; 7 nucleotides line up with TRBD1. V shed 3 bases and J 9 bases; nucleotides not matched to a gene: 8. The germline gives CDR1 SGHRS, CDR2 YFSETQ. The CDR3 is 14 residues long. As DNA, the CDR3 is TGCGCCAGCAGCTCTACTACAGGGGAGAAAAAACTGTTTTTT. It yields the protein CASSSTTGEKKLFF. The full variable domain, completed using reference TRBV5-1 and TRBJ1-4, is KAGVTQTPRYLIKTRGQQVTLSCSPISGHRSVSWYQQTPGQGLQFLFEYFSETQRNKGNFPGRFSGRQFSNSRSEMNVSTLELGDSALYLCASSSTTGEKKLFFGSGTQLSVL.

The chain combines TRBV2 with TRBJ2-5; D possibly corresponds to TRBD2 (6 bases). Trimming stripped 5 bases from V and 5 bases from J, with 15 bases between. This CDR3 spans 14 amino acids. CDR1 and CDR2 (germline): SNHLY, FYNNEI. For the CDR3, the DNA is TGTGCCAGCAGTAGACTAGGTCCCGGGGAGACCCAGTACTTC. It yields the protein CASSRLGPGETQYF.

DNA for the CDR3: TGTGCCAGCAGTTTAGGTCAAATGGGACTTCGCGAGCAGTACTTC. Translation: CASSLGQMGLREQYF. The V and J genes are TRBV28 and TRBJ2-7; possibly TRBD2 for D (6 bases). Deletions cut 2 bases from V and 6 bases from J, with 17 bases between. The CDR3 sequence is 15 residues long. The germline V gene has CDR1 MDHEN and CDR2 SYDVKM.

The CDR3 protein is CASSLSRLSYEQYF. DNA of the CDR3: TGTGCCAGCAGTTTAAGTCGGTTATCCTACGAGCAGTACTTC. This sequence joins TRBV28 and TRBJ2-7; D is uncertain. With 2 bases removed from V and 1 base from J, the gap between germline ends came to 9 bases. The V gene's germline CDR1 is MDHEN and CDR2 SYDVKM. The CDR3 spans 14 residues.

This clone was seen only once. The chain joins TRBV6-6 to TRBJ1-1, with unresolved D. The length of the CDR3 is 13 residues. Deletions cut 8 bases from V and 0 bases from J, with 10 bases between. CDR1 and CDR2 from the germline V gene are MNHNY and SVGAGI (reference sequence). DNA for the CDR3: TGTGCCAGCTCCGTAAACATGAACACTGAAGCTTTCTTT. This translates into CASSVNMNTEAFF.

The V gene is TRBV7-3, the J gene TRBJ2-2; 9 bases are a match to TRBD1. The trim removed 4 bases at V and 7 bases at J, leaving 4 bases unmatched. CDR1 is SGHTA, CDR2 FQGTGA, per germline. This CDR3 contains 14 residues. The CDR3 sequence: CASSSGQGDGELFF. DNA for the CDR3: TGTGCCAGCAGCTCGGGACAGGGTGACGGGGAGCTGTTTTTT.

V and J are TRBV18 and TRBJ1-4; D remains ambiguous. Trimming took 4 bases from V and 0 from J, leaving 12 bases between them. Looked up from germline, CDR1 is KGHSH and CDR2 is LQKENI. The CDR3 covers 16 residues. The CDR3 coding sequence is TGTGCCAGCTCACGATCTGACGGAGCAACTAATGAAAAACTGTTTTTT. Encoded protein: CASSRSDGATNEKLFF.

The CDR3 is CASSLVERQGTTDTQYF. In DNA, the CDR3 is TGTGCCAGCAGCTTAGTAGAAAGACAGGGGACCACAGATACGCAGTATTTT. V is TRBV7-6 and J is TRBJ2-3; TRBD1 matches 8 bases. Per the germline V gene, CDR1 is SGHVS and CDR2 is FNYEAQ. This CDR3 comprises 17 residues. Losses at the gene ends were 1 base for V and 2 bases for J; bases not matched to a gene: 8.

V is TRBV7-6 and J is TRBJ1-1; TRBD1 is a possible D gene (6 bases). CDR1 is SGHVS and CDR2 is FNYEAQ in the germline V gene. V was clipped by 5 bases and J by 4 bases, with 14 bases between them. The CDR3 contains 14 residues. For the CDR3, the DNA is TGTGCCAGCAGCCCCGAACAGGGTGTCACTGAAGCTTTCTTT. As protein: CASSPEQGVTEAFF.

The chain combines TRBV6-5 with TRBJ2-7; the D gene is possibly TRBD2 (5 bases). The V and J ends lost 5 bases and 4 bases respectively, with 9 bases between them. This CDR3 region has 12 residues. Germline loops: CDR1 MNHEY, CDR2 SVGAGI. For the CDR3, the DNA is TGTGCCAGCAGTGGGAGCGGATACGAGCAGTACTTC. It specifies CASSGSGYEQYF.

This sequence joins TRBV27 and TRBJ2-7, with a tentative D call TRBD1 (9 bases). Trimming left V 4 bases short and J 7 bases short, with 23 bases between. The germline CDR1 and CDR2 sequences are MNHEY and SMNVEV (reference sequence). The CDR3 covers 16 residues. The DNA of the CDR3 is TGTGCCAGCAGTTCCCCGGGAGGGACAGGGACGCCGGAGCAGTACTTC. Residues: CASSSPGGTGTPEQYF.